Shown below are 24 T cell receptor beta chains from a single sample sequenced in a study of blood T cell repertoires in COVID-19. This table comes from immunoSEQ multiplex PCR, and its TCRdb copy is limited to in-frame clones, with some not included. The profile shows around 280,000 clones, approximately 86% of them singletons. Sequencing input: peripheral blood. The receptor set was obtained from a woman in her forties or fifties with active or convalescent COVID-19.

The rearrangement uses TRBV12-3 or TRBV12-4 and TRBJ1-5; perhaps TRBD1 as D (5 bases). The length of the CDR3 is 12 residues. The V gene lost 8 bases and the J gene lost 5 bases, with 10 bases spanning the gap. CDR3 nucleotides: TGTGCCAGCGGGAGGGGCCATCAGCCCCAGCATTTT. This translates into CASGRGHQPQHF.

The sample holds a few counts of this clone. The chain joins TRBV28 to TRBJ2-7, with D perhaps TRBD2 (5 bases). The CDR3 is made up of 17 amino acids. Trimming took off 5 bases at V and 3 bases at J, with 23 bases between the two ends. The germline gives CDR1 MDHEN, CDR2 SYDVKM. The CDR3 DNA is TGTGCCAGCAGTCCCTTCCGCCGCAGAGGGCAAGACTACGAGCAGTACTTC. Translated: CASSPFRRRGQDYEQYF.

This chain joins TRBV13 and TRBJ2-1, with 12 bases identical to TRBD2. The CDR3 has 23 amino acids. In germline, CDR1 is PRHDT, CDR2 FYEKMQ (reference sequence). The J segment lost 0 bases and the V segment lost 0 bases, leaving 18 bases of the junction unmatched. The CDR3 region is CASSLGTVPITSGGMSSYNEQFF. CDR3 in DNA: TGTGCCAGCAGCTTAGGTACCGTACCGATTACTAGCGGGGGGATGAGCTCCTACAATGAGCAGTTCTTC.

The genes are TRBV18 and TRBJ1-1; D gene uncertain. Germline V CDR1 and CDR2: KGHSH, LQKENI. With 8 bases removed from V and 4 bases from J, the gap between germline ends came to 14 bases. The CDR3 has 13 residues. The CDR3 spells CASLANPGTEAFF. The CDR3 DNA follows: TGTGCCAGCCTCGCAAACCCAGGCACTGAAGCTTTCTTT.

The gene calls are TRBV14 and TRBJ1-4; 7 nucleotides agree with TRBD1. The germline CDR1 and CDR2 sequences are SGHDN and FVKESK. This CDR3 region has 11 residues. V was pared by 4 bases and J by 14 bases, with 4 bases of the junction left unmatched. CDR3 sequence reads: CASSRGGVLFF. In DNA form, the CDR3 reads TGTGCCAGCAGCCGAGGGGGCGTGCTGTTTTTT.

The rearrangement joins TRBV18 to TRBJ1-2; D perhaps matches TRBD1 (6 bases). CDR3 length: 16 residues. Trimming took off 3 bases at V and 6 bases at J, with 20 bases between the two ends. Germline assignment: CDR1 KGHSH and CDR2 LQKENI. The CDR3 loop reads CASSPTRQVGANGYTF. For the CDR3, the DNA is TGTGCCAGCTCACCCACGAGACAGGTCGGGGCAAATGGCTACACCTTC.

The rearrangement links TRBV19 to TRBJ1-2; D remains unclear. The CDR3 is made up of 14 amino acids. Germline V gene lookup returns CDR1 LNHDA and CDR2 SQIVND (reference sequence). V was trimmed by 6 bases and J by 2 bases, leaving 13 bases between them. The CDR3 region has the DNA TGTGCCAGTAGGCCAGGATCGAACAACTATGGCTACACCTTC. The encoded protein is CASRPGSNNYGYTF.

This clone was recorded a few times. V is TRBV16 and J is TRBJ1-1; D gene ambiguous. This CDR3 has 15 residues. V was pared by 0 bases and J by 4 bases, with 12 bases between. Germline CDR1 is KGHSY and CDR2 is FQNENV. CDR3 sequence (DNA): TGTGCCAGCAGCCAATCGCACGGGAGGGCCACTGAAGCTTTCTTT. Encoded protein: CASSQSHGRATEAFF.

This rearrangement joins TRBV2 to TRBJ1-5; D may be TRBD1 (5 bases). There are 14 residues in the CDR3. V was cut by 7 bases and J by 5 bases, with 15 bases left in between. Looked up from germline, CDR1 is SNHLY and CDR2 is FYNNEI. CDR3 sequence (DNA): TGTGCCAGCAAGCAGGCGGAAGGGGATCAGCCCCAGCATTTT. Translating it yields CASKQAEGDQPQHF. Looking up the rest from reference TRBV2 and TRBJ1-5 gives the full variable domain: EPEVTQTPSHQVTQMGQEVILRCVPISNHLYFYWYRQILGQKVEFLVSFYNNEISEKSEIFDDQFSVERPDGSNFTLKIRSTKLEDSAMYFCASKQAEGDQPQHFGDGTRLSIL.

This chain connects TRBV28 to TRBJ2-1; D is undetermined. V was trimmed by 11 bases and J by 9 bases, leaving 11 bases between them. The CDR3 spans 10 residues. The germline V gene has CDR1 MDHEN and CDR2 SYDVKM. The CDR3 nucleotides read TGTGCCCCTTCGCCGGGTGAGCAGTTCTTC. Amino acids: CAPSPGEQFF.

The chain is built from TRBV2 and TRBJ2-2; 8 bases line up with TRBD1. Per the germline V gene, CDR1 is SNHLY and CDR2 is FYNNEI. The CDR3 extends over 15 amino acids. After removal of 5 bases from V and 0 bases from J, the junction contained 2 bases not matched to a gene. The DNA for the CDR3 is TGTGCCAGCAGTCGGACAGGGTCGAACACCGGGGAGCTGTTTTTT. As protein: CASSRTGSNTGELFF.

Comments on this clone: This same CDR3 is encoded by further DNA sequences in the sample. The chain carries TRBV5-5 and TRBJ1-4, with D maybe TRBD1 (6 bases). Germline loops: CDR1 SGHKS, CDR2 YYEKEE (reference sequence). Trimming shortened V by 4 bases and J by 7 bases, and 8 bases separated the two germline ends. The CDR3 covers 12 residues. CDR3 region: CASSPGAEKLFF. CDR3 coding DNA: TGTGCCAGCAGCCCAGGGGCTGAAAAACTGTTTTTT. Drawing the rest from reference TRBV5-5 and TRBJ1-4, the complete variable domain is DAGVTQSPTHLIKTRGQQVTLRCSPISGHKSVSWYQQVLGQGPQFIFQYYEKEERGRGNFPDRFSARQFPNYSSELNVNALLLGDSALYLCASSPGAEKLFFGSGTQLSVL.

The chain recombines TRBV7-8 with TRBJ2-1; 7 positions match TRBD2. V lost 5 bases, J lost 0 bases, and 7 bases stayed unmatched. This CDR3 contains 16 residues. Germline CDR1 is SGHVS and CDR2 is FQNEAQ. This chain's CDR3 is CASSREGRASYNEQFF. CDR3 DNA sequence: TGTGCCAGCAGCCGAGAGGGGAGGGCCTCCTACAATGAGCAGTTCTTC.

The chain carries TRBV28 and TRBJ1-4; D remains ambiguous. The CDR3 has 14 amino acids. V lost 6 bases and J lost 5, with 13 bases in between. The germline V gene has CDR1 MDHEN and CDR2 SYDVKM. CDR3 loop: CASSTRALNEKLFF. CDR3 in DNA: TGTGCCAGCAGCACCCGAGCCCTGAATGAAAAACTGTTTTTT. The variable domain in full, completed from reference TRBV28 and TRBJ1-4, reads DVKVTQSSRYLVKRTGEKVFLECVQDMDHENMFWYRQDPGLGLRLIYFSYDVKMKEKGDIPEGYSVSREKKERFSLILESASTNQTSMYLCASSTRALNEKLFFGSGTQLSVL.

The chain links TRBV2 to TRBJ2-5, with TRBD2 identical over 9 bases. CDR3 length: 13 residues. CDR1 is SNHLY and CDR2 is FYNNEI in the germline V gene. The V segment lost 9 bases and the J segment 5 bases; nucleotides outside the gene matches: 7. The CDR3: CASQSGRRETQYF. In DNA, the CDR3 is TGTGCCAGTCAAAGCGGGAGGAGGGAGACCCAGTACTTC.

This sequence joins TRBV10-3 and TRBJ2-2; 10 nucleotides agree with TRBD1. Germline V lookup: CDR1 ENHRY, CDR2 SYGVKD. This CDR3 region has 16 residues. The V segment lost 4 bases and the J segment 5 bases; nucleotides outside the gene matches: 7. CDR3 sequence reads: CAISARQGARTGELFF. The CDR3 DNA follows: TGTGCCATCAGTGCCAGACAGGGGGCGCGAACCGGGGAGCTGTTTTTT.

This clone came up once. The chain couples TRBV2 to TRBJ2-1; D call uncertain. The CDR3 totals 14 residues. Trimming took 0 bases from V and 8 from J, leaving 11 bases between them. Germline assignment: CDR1 SNHLY and CDR2 FYNNEI. In DNA form, the CDR3 reads TGTGCCAGCAGTGAAGCCTCCCAGGTCTATGAGCAGTTCTTC. It is translated as CASSEASQVYEQFF.

The chain combines TRBV18 with TRBJ2-3; TRBD2 agrees at 14 bases. Germline assignment: CDR1 KGHSH and CDR2 LQKENI. The junction had 17 bases not matched to a gene; V was cut back by 6 bases and J by 0 bases. CDR3 size: 21 residues. Here the CDR3 reads CASSLLGPGTSGRLSTDTQYF. As DNA, the CDR3 is TGTGCCAGCTCTCTCCTGGGTCCCGGGACTAGCGGGAGACTAAGCACAGATACGCAGTATTTT.

The chain couples TRBV2 to TRBJ2-5, with 10 positions matching TRBD2. V trimming: 1 base; J trimming: 5 bases; junction bases outside the gene matches: 10. CDR3 length: 17 residues. The germline V gene encodes CDR1 SNHLY and CDR2 FYNNEI. CDR3 bases: TGTGCCAGCAGTGAAGGTGGGCTAGCGGGAGAACGGGAGACCCAGTACTTC. Its translation is CASSEGGLAGERETQYF. The variable domain in full, with the rest retrieved from reference TRBV2 and TRBJ2-5, is EPEVTQTPSHQVTQMGQEVILRCVPISNHLYFYWYRQILGQKVEFLVSFYNNEISEKSEIFDDQFSVERPDGSNFTLKIRSTKLEDSAMYFCASSEGGLAGERETQYFGPGTRLLVL.

V is TRBV2 and J is TRBJ1-2, with D perhaps matching TRBD1 (5 bases). The V gene's germline CDR1 is SNHLY and CDR2 FYNNEI. Trimming removed 6 bases at V and 3 bases at J, with 14 bases between. The CDR3 totals 14 residues. The CDR3 sequence is CASSGLGGYYGYTF. The DNA of the CDR3 is TGTGCCAGCAGCGGCCTGGGGGGGTACTATGGCTACACCTTC.

The V gene is TRBV5-5, the J gene TRBJ1-2; no definite D call. Germline lookup yields CDR1 SGHKS and CDR2 YYEKEE (reference sequence). The CDR3 runs to 14 residues. V gave up 0 bases and J gave up 4 bases, with 10 bases separating them. DNA for the CDR3: TGTGCCAGCAGCTTGGTTACAGAGAGCTATGGCTACACCTTC. Translation: CASSLVTESYGYTF.

The V call is TRBV30, the J call TRBJ1-2; D is perhaps TRBD1 (6 bases). Germline V gene lookup returns CDR1 GTSNPN and CDR2 SVGIG (reference sequence). This CDR3 is built from 12 residues. V lost 6 bases to trimming and J lost 4 bases, with 12 bases between them. CDR3 residues: CACGRGLYGYTF. CDR3 bases: TGTGCCTGCGGGCGGGGGCTCTATGGCTACACCTTC. The complete variable domain, with remaining parts taken from reference TRBV30 and TRBJ1-2, reads SQTIHQWPATLVQPVGSPLSLECTVEGTSNPNLYWYRQAAGRGLQLLFYSVGIGQISSEVPQNLSASRPQDRQFILSSKKLLLSDSGFYLCACGRGLYGYTFGSGTRLTVV.

The chain couples TRBV18 to TRBJ2-7, with 8 bases aligning to TRBD1. The CDR3 covers 12 residues. In germline, CDR1 is KGHSH, CDR2 LQKENI. J was trimmed by 5 bases and V by 5 bases; bases with no gene match: 2. CDR3 residues: CASSADRDEQYF. The CDR3 coding sequence is TGTGCCAGCTCAGCGGACAGGGACGAGCAGTACTTC. The complete variable domain, with remaining parts taken from reference TRBV18 and TRBJ2-7, reads NAGVMQNPRHLVRRRGQEARLRCSPMKGHSHVYWYRQLPEEGLKFMVYLQKENIIDESGMPKERFSAEFPKEGPSILRIQQVVRGDSAAYFCASSADRDEQYFGPGTRLTVT.

The V call is TRBV9, the J call TRBJ1-6; D remains unclear. This CDR3 has 13 residues. V lost 4 bases to trimming and J lost 7 bases, with 9 bases between them. Per germline, CDR1 SGDLS and CDR2 YYNGEE. The CDR3 loop is CASSPNLNSPLHF. In nucleotides, the CDR3 is TGTGCCAGCAGCCCTAATTTGAATTCACCCCTCCACTTT. Filled out from reference TRBV9 and TRBJ1-6, the complete variable domain reads DSGVTQTPKHLITATGQRVTLRCSPRSGDLSVYWYQQSLDQGLQFLIQYYNGEERAKGNILERFSAQQFPDLHSELNLSSLELGDSALYFCASSPNLNSPLHFGNGTRLTVT.